This T cell receptor (beta chain) was profiled in a study of shared T cell receptors in the human thymus (dated by TCRdb to the early 2020s). Regarding the research as a whole: The study examined how self-reactive, shared T-cell receptor alpha chains are generated in the human thymus.

CDR1 and CDR2, looked up from the germline V gene, are WSHSY and SAAADI. From V the trimming removes 6 bases and from J it removes 2 bases, while the gene matches leave 8 bases of the junction unaccounted for. The CDR3 contains 15 residues, cysteine and phenylalanine counted. Only CDR3 DNA is held: 45 bases, read in frame from base 1. Library preparation used the immunoSEQ multiplex PCR assay. Entries here come from immuneACCESS through TCRdb and include only in-frame sequences with V and J called. Some clones fail to appear in such tables; in the studies checked, an unresolved V gene covers under half of the shortfall, and the cause of the remainder is unknown. The sample table contains 450,000 to 650,000 clones; only one count was recorded for 75% to 80% of them. About 0.013% of the sample belongs to the ten largest clones. Concerning this clone itself: Its antigen has not been determined. Nothing much larger sits one base from this clone, and base qualities are not available.

These data were likewise used in another study, on human thymus T cells. From the second report: Donors were immunologically healthy infants undergoing open corrective cardiac surgery for congenital heart defects in Finland. Thymus tissue was collected as surgical resects that were removed during corrective cardiac surgery. Usage of V and J gene segments appeared to be biased in both the thymic and the peripheral blood repertoires. Highly overlapping thymic TCR repertoires among unrelated individuals were reported in the related research. TCR alpha and beta repertoires from fewer than ten infant thymus samples and a few related peripheral blood samples were characterized in the study. Donor ages ranging from about 7 to 250 days were recorded, and about six male and a couple of female infants were included in the cohort. Thymocytes were mechanically released from the tissue and were stored as pellets of about 10-30 million cells at -70 degrees C. Genomic DNA was extracted from frozen cell pellets with a QIAsymphony instrument. The immunoSEQ multiplex PCR assay was used to amplify the TCRB and TCRAD loci from a standardized amount of quality-controlled genomic DNA. The V(D)J region was spanned by amplicons of a length sufficient to cover the CDR3 and to identify V and J genes. Amplicon sequencing was performed on an Illumina platform through the commercial immunoSEQ service. Corrections for primer bias and sequencing errors followed previously described methods, while TCRAD and TCRB definitions were based on the IMGT database. The repertoires were analysed using immunoSEQ Analyzer 3.0 and VDJTools for basic statistics, V/J segment usage, diversity estimates, rarefaction and pairwise overlap. Chao1, ChaoE, Efron-Thisted, Shannon and inverse Simpson indices were used to estimate diversity, which was also estimated on datasets down-sampled to the smallest sample. For repertoire overlap, CDR3 nucleotide sequence, V gene and J gene had to match strictly, and clustering was done by Jaccard-based multidimensional scaling. On average, about 800,000 unique TCRB clonotypes were obtained from thymus samples, compared with some 84,000 from blood samples.

The sequence was collected from a boy under two years old with a congenital heart defect. Donor details come from another sample of the same person, matched by shared clones. The chain was built from TRBV10-2 and TRBJ2-3; 7 nucleotides in the junction match TRBD2. The specimen was thymocytes. The CDR3 region reads CASSPPGGPTDTQYF. In nucleotide form, the sequence is TGCGCCAGCAGCCCCCCGGGAGGTCCCACAGATACGCAGTATTTT.